This T cell receptor (beta chain) derives from a study of blood T cell repertoires in COVID-19 (dated by TCRdb to about 2020). About the full investigation: Collaborator samples came from the United States, Italy and Spain and covered acute and convalescent phases of COVID-19. The prospective study material was composed of cDNA or gDNA derived from T cells, B-cell-depleted T cells, or PBMCs. The dataset comprised deeply sampled blood TCRbeta repertoires from subjects exposed to, actively infected with, or recovered from COVID-19. The repertoires were released in a freely available public database meant as a resource for research on the immune response to SARS-CoV-2. Samples came from the ongoing ImmuneRACE study (first 160 participants) plus 1,254 subjects from 6 global collaborators. A de-identified subject ID, COVID-19 status, age in years and sex were almost always included in the sample metadata. Where HLA class I and class II types were available, the types were taken from metadata supplied by the sample provider, not from assay-based typing. Broader findings and caveats from the paper: The quantity of clinical and demographic metadata differed by source and by participant and was supplied without curation.

TCRbeta CDR3 regions were amplified from genomic DNA by means of the immunoSEQ Assay, a bias-controlled multiplex PCR. The published analysis was carried out like this. The number of nucleated cells in each sample was estimated from the amplification of reference gene primers within the assay. Sequence reads were collapsed and filtered to measure the absolute abundance of every unique TCRbeta CDR3 rearrangement. For each sample, productive Simpson clonality was calculated by taking the square root of Simpson's diversity index across productive rearrangements. TCRdb carries this immuneACCESS record with in-frame sequences only. Its versions omit some clonotypes, under half of them owing to an unresolved V gene in the studies checked, with the rest unexplained. The DNA gave D and trimming, while V, J and clone size come from that table. This sample holds around 300,000 clones; roughly 90% were observed only once. In total, the top ten clones hold under 3.5% of the sample.

The germline V gene encodes CDR1 SGHNT and CDR2 YYREEE (reference sequence). Counted from cysteine to phenylalanine, this CDR3 has 14 amino acids. Only the CDR3 DNA stays, 42 bases, in frame from base 1. The junction carries 14 bases between V and J, which are trimmed by 4 bases and 6 bases respectively. At one collaborating source in Seattle, patients were enrolled during active infection and were followed longitudinally through the course of disease. The collaborating institutions used their own protocols to collect whole blood in K2EDTA tubes. For TCRbeta analysis, collaborator samples were shipped as frozen whole blood, as isolated PBMCs, or as DNA extracted from either sample type. This clone appeared a single time. The clone's antigen remains unknown. No base-level quality is on record; no much larger clone is a single base apart.

The sample was peripheral blood. Recombination connected TRBV5-4 to TRBJ2-1; a weak D assignment points to TRBD1 (6 bases agree). The clonotype was recovered from a woman in her twenties or thirties with COVID-19, enrolled during active disease. The CDR3 region reads CASSRPDRLNEQFF. The nucleotide sequence reads as follows: TGTGCCAGCAGCCGCCCGGACAGACTCAATGAGCAGTTCTTC.